Reported below is one T cell receptor beta chain. Its antigen is undetermined. This sample is part of a study of T cell responses to AZD1222 COVID-19 vaccine. The CDR3 covers 16 residues. In germline, CDR1 is MNHEY, CDR2 SVGEGT. Trimming removed 0 bases at V and 1 base at J, with 12 bases between. Study-level findings and limits: There were mostly white British donors and more females than males, and clonal diversity was possibly underestimated.

The method was immunoSEQ multiplex PCR; TCRdb's version includes in-frame clones alone and lacks a portion of them. Here the sample spans about 130,000 clones, around 90% being singletons. The sequencing used peripheral blood, collected on day 0 of AZD1222 vaccination. This TCR came from an adult in good health. This chain joins TRBV6-2 or TRBV6-3 and TRBJ1-1; D is unresolved. The CDR3, as DNA: TGTGCCAGCAGTTACTCCGCGGACGGGCCGAACACTGAAGCTTTCTTT. Translated, it gives CASSYSADGPNTEAFF.